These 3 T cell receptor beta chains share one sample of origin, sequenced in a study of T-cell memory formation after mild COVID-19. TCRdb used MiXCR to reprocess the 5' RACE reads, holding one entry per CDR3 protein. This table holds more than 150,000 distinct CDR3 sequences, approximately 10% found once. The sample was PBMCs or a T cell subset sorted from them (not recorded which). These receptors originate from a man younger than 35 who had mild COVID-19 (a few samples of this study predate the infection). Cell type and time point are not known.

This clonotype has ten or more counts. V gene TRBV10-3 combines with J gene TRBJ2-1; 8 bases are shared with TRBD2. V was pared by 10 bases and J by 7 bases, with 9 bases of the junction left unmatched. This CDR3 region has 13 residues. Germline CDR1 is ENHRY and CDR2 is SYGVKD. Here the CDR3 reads CATKQASGNEQFF. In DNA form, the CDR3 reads TGTGCCACAAAGCAAGCTAGCGGGAATGAGCAGTTCTTC.

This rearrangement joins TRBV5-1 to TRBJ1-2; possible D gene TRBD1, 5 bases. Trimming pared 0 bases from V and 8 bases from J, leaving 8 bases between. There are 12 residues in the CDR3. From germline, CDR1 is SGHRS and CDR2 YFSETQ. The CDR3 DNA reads TGCGCCAGCAGCTTGGAGGGGCTCGGCTACACCTTC. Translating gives CASSLEGLGYTF.

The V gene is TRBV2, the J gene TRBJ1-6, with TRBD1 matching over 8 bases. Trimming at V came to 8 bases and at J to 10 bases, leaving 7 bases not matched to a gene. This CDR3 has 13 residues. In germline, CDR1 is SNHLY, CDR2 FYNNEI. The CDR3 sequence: CASGDRGESPLHF. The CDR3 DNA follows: TGTGCCAGCGGCGACAGGGGCGAATCACCCCTCCACTTT.